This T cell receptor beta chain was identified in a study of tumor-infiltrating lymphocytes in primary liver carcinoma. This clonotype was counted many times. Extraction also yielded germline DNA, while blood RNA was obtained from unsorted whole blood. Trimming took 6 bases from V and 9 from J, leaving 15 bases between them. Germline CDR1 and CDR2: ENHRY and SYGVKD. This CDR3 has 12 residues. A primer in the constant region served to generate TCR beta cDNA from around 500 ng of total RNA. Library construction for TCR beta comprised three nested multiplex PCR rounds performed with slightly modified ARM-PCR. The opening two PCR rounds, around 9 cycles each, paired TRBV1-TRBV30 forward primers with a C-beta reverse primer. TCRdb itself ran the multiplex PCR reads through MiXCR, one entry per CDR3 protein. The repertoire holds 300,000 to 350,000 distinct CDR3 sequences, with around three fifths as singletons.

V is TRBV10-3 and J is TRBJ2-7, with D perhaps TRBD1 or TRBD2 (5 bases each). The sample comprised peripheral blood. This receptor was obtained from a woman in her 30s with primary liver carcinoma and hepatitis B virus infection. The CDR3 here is CAIRGEGTPQYF. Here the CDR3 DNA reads TGTGCCATCAGGGGGGAAGGCACGCCGCAGTACTTC.